This T cell receptor (beta chain) was sequenced during a study of blood T cell repertoires in COVID-19. Overall study: Samples taken during acute and convalescent COVID-19 were collected in the United States, Italy and Spain.

Libraries were prepared by immunoSEQ multiplex PCR; TCRdb keeps only in-frame clonotypes and omits some of them. The sample yields about 140,000 clones, 80% to 90% seen once. This clone was found a few times. Living in 24 US areas, the participants were between 18 and 89 years of age. The origin of this receptor is a woman aged 50 to 65 with acute COVID-19. Sequencing was done on a sample of PBMCs or T cells enriched from blood (not recorded which).

CDR3 loop: CASSYGVGSDEQYF. The CDR3 DNA reads TGTGCCAGCAGTTACGGGGTCGGGAGTGACGAGCAGTACTTC. The chain is built from TRBV6-5 and TRBJ2-7; TRBD2 is a possible D gene (6 bases). The germline V gene encodes CDR1 MNHEY and CDR2 SVGAGI. V was clipped by 2 bases and J by 5 bases, with 13 bases between them. This CDR3 has 14 amino acids.